In its sample, the clone carrying this TCR beta chain was seen many times. The antigen is unknown. The sample comes from a study of T cell repertoires in cytomegalovirus infection. About the study: Recently identified HLA-C-restricted and well-studied HLA-B-restricted CMV epitopes were used. Matching HLA type, along with CMV infection, was indicated by public TCR beta signatures.

The CDR3 has 13 residues. V was pared by 0 bases and J by 1 base, with 3 bases between. The germline V gene has CDR1 MNHEY and CDR2 SMNVEV (reference sequence). Findings of the study overall: Frequencies of public TCR beta families were cumulated, and this identified carriers of CMV plus the relevant HLA. Clonotypes of TCR beta that were HLA-C-restricted and CMV-specific dominated the ex vivo response.

From the reads, TCRdb called clonotypes with MiXCR, one entry per CDR3 protein. This table holds around 800,000 distinct CDR3 sequences, approximately 30% found once. The material was cultured CD8+ T cells from PBMCs, obtained from culture after CMV antigen stimulation. The chain is built from TRBV27 and TRBJ1-1; D gene unclear. This sequence originates from a human donor in good health (CMV status not recorded). Some clones in this sample may be carry-over from other donors' samples. The CDR3 loop reads CASSLSANTEAFF. DNA of the CDR3: TGTGCCAGCAGTTTATCGGCGAACACTGAAGCTTTCTTT.